A single sample gave rise to the 12 T cell receptor beta chains below, sequenced in a study of blood T cells in healthy people across ages. It was with a sample-barcoded 5' primer and a J-beta primer mix that a second PCR of about 7 to 12 cycles was run. TCRdb redid the calling of the 5' RACE reads with MiXCR, one entry per CDR3 protein. The sample carries hundreds of thousands of distinct CDR3 sequences, around 49% recorded once. The specimen sequenced was blood. All receptors come from an older woman in good health.

This rearrangement joins TRBV4-1 to TRBJ1-4; D call uncertain. Germline V lookup: CDR1 MGHRA, CDR2 YSYEKL. Trimming left V 5 bases short and J 8 bases short, with 12 bases between. The CDR3 consists of 13 residues. The CDR3 sequence is CASSRSALEKLFF. The DNA for the CDR3 is TGCGCCAGCAGCAGGAGCGCGTTGGAAAAACTGTTTTTT.

The CDR3 DNA reads TGTGCCAGCAGTGCCCGACTAGCGGGAGATACGCAGTATTTT. Amino acid sequence: CASSARLAGDTQYF. The gene calls are TRBV6-2 or TRBV6-3 and TRBJ2-3, with 10 bases aligning to TRBD2. The CDR3 has 14 amino acids. Per germline, CDR1 MNHEY and CDR2 SVGEGT. Trimming removed 5 bases from V and 5 bases from J; junction bases left unmatched: 4.

The J gene is TRBJ2-5, the V gene TRBV5-1, with D possibly being TRBD1 or TRBD2 (5 bases each). Germline CDR1 reads SGHRS; CDR2 reads YFSETQ. The CDR3 extends over 15 amino acids. The ends were cut back, 0 bases at V and 4 bases at J, with 13 bases in the middle. The CDR3 DNA reads as TGCGCCAGCAGCTTGGATACTCCTGGGGGAGAGACCCAGTACTTC. Residues: CASSLDTPGGETQYF.

In this sample, this clonotype turned up a few times. The rearrangement uses TRBV7-2 and TRBJ2-1; 7 bases match TRBD1. The germline gives CDR1 SGHTA, CDR2 FQGNSA. The length of the CDR3 is 13 residues. The V segment lost 5 bases and the J segment 7 bases; nucleotides outside the gene matches: 5. Here the CDR3 reads CASSPGTVNEQFF. The CDR3 nucleotides read TGTGCCAGCAGCCCCGGGACAGTGAATGAGCAGTTCTTC.

This chain connects TRBV20-1 to TRBJ2-7, with 7 bases that match TRBD2. The CDR3 covers 15 residues. V was clipped by 3 bases and J by 0 bases; unmatched bases: 8. Germline values: CDR1 DFQATT, CDR2 SNEGSKA (reference sequence). In nucleotides, the CDR3 is TGCAGTGCTAGCCCACTACTAGCGAACTCCTACGAGCAGTACTTC. This codes for CSASPLLANSYEQYF.

This chain uses TRBV28 with TRBJ2-7; tentative D call: TRBD2 (6 bases). The V gene's germline CDR1 is MDHEN and CDR2 SYDVKM. V lost 7 bases and J 6 bases, leaving 19 bases between the germline ends. This CDR3 is built from 14 residues. CDR3 bases: TGTGCCAGCACCCCGTTGGGGGGAAGTTCCGAGCAGTACTTC. As protein: CASTPLGGSSEQYF.

This clonotype showed up just a few times. The genes are TRBV24-1 and TRBJ2-3; TRBD2 agrees at 10 bases. The CDR3 runs to 16 residues. V trimming: 4 bases; J trimming: 2 bases; junction bases outside the gene matches: 5. Germline-derived CDR1 and CDR2 are KGHDR and SFDVKD. CDR3 in amino acids: CATSEGAGGHTDTQYF. CDR3 coding DNA: TGTGCCACCAGTGAAGGAGCGGGAGGGCACACAGATACGCAGTATTTT.

This clonotype was counted between two and nine times. This sequence joins TRBV2 and TRBJ2-5, with 9 bases fitting TRBD2. The closer fit of TRBJ2-7 to the DNA end suggests the J call may be wrong. The germline V gene has CDR1 SNHLY and CDR2 FYNNEI. The CDR3 contains 14 residues. CDR3 in DNA: TGTGCCAGCAGCGCGACTAGCGGATTCTACGAGCAGTACTTC. It codes for CASSATSGFYEQYF.

The table lists this clonotype with a few counts. The chain employs TRBV6-4 and TRBJ1-2; no definite D call. The V end lost 0 bases, the J end lost 4 bases, and 6 bases lay between the germline ends. The V gene's germline CDR1 is MRHNA and CDR2 SNTAGT. CDR3 size: 13 residues. The CDR3 here is CASSDSGVYGYTF. CDR3 in DNA: TGTGCCAGCAGTGACTCGGGAGTCTATGGCTACACCTTC.

This clonotype was seen only a few times. The J gene is TRBJ1-2, the V gene TRBV12-5; TRBD1 agrees at 8 bases. Germline trimming cut 2 bases from V and 4 bases from J; bases unmatched to any gene: 3. Germline V gene data show CDR1 as LGHNT and CDR2 as FRNRAP. CDR3 length: 14 residues. CDR3 DNA sequence: TGTGCTAGTGGTTTGTCCGGGACAGGCTATGGCTACACCTTC. This translates into CASGLSGTGYGYTF.

The genes are TRBV20-1 and TRBJ1-2, with D hard to call. The CDR3 spans 10 residues. V lost 4 bases to trimming and J lost 9 bases, with 9 bases between them. Germline values: CDR1 DFQATT, CDR2 SNEGSKA (reference sequence). This chain's CDR3 is CSATRESYTF. In nucleotides, the CDR3 is TGCAGTGCTACTCGTGAAAGCTACACCTTC.

The chain is built from TRBV7-2 and TRBJ1-1, with 8 bases matching TRBD1. CDR3 length equals 14 residues. Germline V CDR1 and CDR2: SGHTA, FQGNSA. V trimming: 5 bases; J trimming: 4 bases; junction bases outside the gene matches: 6. CDR3 loop: CASSLRTGSTEAFF. CDR3 sequence (DNA): TGTGCCAGCAGCCTCAGGACAGGGTCCACTGAAGCTTTCTTT.